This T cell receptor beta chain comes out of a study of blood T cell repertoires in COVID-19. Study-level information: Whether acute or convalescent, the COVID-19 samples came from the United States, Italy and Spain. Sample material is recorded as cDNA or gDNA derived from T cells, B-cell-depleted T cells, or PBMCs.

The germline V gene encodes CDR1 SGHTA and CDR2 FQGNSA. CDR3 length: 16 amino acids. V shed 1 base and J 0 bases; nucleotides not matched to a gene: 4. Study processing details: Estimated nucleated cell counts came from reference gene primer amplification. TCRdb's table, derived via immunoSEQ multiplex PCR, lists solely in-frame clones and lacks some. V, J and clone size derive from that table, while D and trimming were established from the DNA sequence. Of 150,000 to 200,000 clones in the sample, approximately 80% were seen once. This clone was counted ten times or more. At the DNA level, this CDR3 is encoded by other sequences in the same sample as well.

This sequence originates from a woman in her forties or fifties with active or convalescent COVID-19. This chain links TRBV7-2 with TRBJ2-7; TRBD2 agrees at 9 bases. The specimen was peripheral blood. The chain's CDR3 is CASSLEVAGASYEQYF. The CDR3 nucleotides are TGTGCCAGCAGCTTAGAGGTAGCGGGGGCCTCCTACGAGCAGTACTTC. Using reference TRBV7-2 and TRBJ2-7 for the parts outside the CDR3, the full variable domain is GAGVSQSPSNKVTEKGKDVELRCDPISGHTALYWYRQSLGQGLEFLIYFQGNSAPDKSGLPSDRFSAERTGGSVSTLTIQRTQQEDSAVYLCASSLEVAGASYEQYFGPGTRLTVT.